Listed below are T cell receptor beta chains from one sample, sequenced in a study of vaccination and CD4 T cells after COVID-19. One entry per CDR3 protein results from TCRdb running MiXCR on the PCR reads. The sample shows under 15,000 distinct CDR3 sequences, around three fifths of them seen only once. No cognate antigen is known for these TCRs. Sequences were obtained from CD4+ T cells from blood, cultured in vitro. The receptors originated from a human donor who had recovered from COVID-19. CDR3s include the opening cysteine and the closing phenylalanine or tryptophan. The D gene is left open where the match is weak. The listing skips clone size in some rows; elsewhere it reads once, few, many or a size class.

D,J,size,V,DNA,CDR3
NA,TRBJ2-1,NA,TRBV20-1,TGCAGTGCTCCACAAATGGGCAATGAGCAGTTCTTC,CSAPQMGNEQFF
NA,TRBJ2-2,NA,TRBV5-4,TGTGCCAGCGGATCGGGGCGGGAAGACACCGGGGAGCTGTTTTTT,CASGSGREDTGELFF
NA,TRBJ2-2,NA,TRBV27,TGTGCCAGCAGTTTATTGGGTACCACCGGGGAGCTGTTTTTT,CASSLLGTTGELFF
TRBD1,TRBJ1-5,few,TRBV6-1,TGTGCCAGCATGGGGGACAGCTACAATCAGCCCCAGCATTTT,CASMGDSYNQPQHF
TRBD2,TRBJ2-2,NA,TRBV6-5,TGTGCCAGCAGTTACTCGATCGGGGGGTGGGACACCGGGGAGCTGTTTTTT,CASSYSIGGWDTGELFF
NA,TRBJ1-1,NA,TRBV14,TGTGCCAGCAGCCAAGCTTTCACGGGCACTGAAGCTTTCTTT,CASSQAFTGTEAFF
TRBD1,TRBJ1-6,NA,TRBV10-1,TGCGCCAGCAGTGAGCGCCAGGGGGCGTTAAGCCCCTATAATTCACCCCTCCACTTT,CASSERQGALSPYNSPLHF
TRBD1,TRBJ2-3,NA,TRBV11-2,TGTGCCAGCAGCCTACCGGGACAGGGGTCAGATACGCAGTATTTT,CASSLPGQGSDTQYF
NA,TRBJ1-2,NA,TRBV20-1,TGCAGCCCGGCAGGGAACTATGGCTACACCTTC,CSPAGNYGYTF
TRBD1,TRBJ2-3,NA,TRBV28,TGTGCCAGCAGTATCACCTCCGGGACCACAGGGGGAGATACGCAGTATTTT,CASSITSGTTGGDTQYF
NA,TRBJ1-5,NA,TRBV6-5,TGTGCCAGCAGTTACTCACCTGGTTCCCAGCCCCAGCATTTT,CASSYSPGSQPQHF
TRBD1,TRBJ1-5,few,TRBV15,TGTGCCACCAGCGGAGACAGGGGCAATCAGCCCCAGCATTTT,CATSGDRGNQPQHF
NA,TRBJ1-5,once,TRBV11-2,TGTGCCAGCAGCTTAGGGCGAGGGGATGGTCAGCCCCAGCATTTT,CASSLGRGDGQPQHF
NA,TRBJ2-7,NA,TRBV6-5,TGTGCCAGCAGTTTGACTTTATTCTACGAGCAGTACTTC,CASSLTLFYEQYF
TRBD2,TRBJ2-1,NA,TRBV12-3/TRBV12-4,TGTGCCAGCAGTTTGACTAGCCCTTACAATGAGCAGTTCTTC,CASSLTSPYNEQFF
TRBD2,TRBJ2-5,NA,TRBV7-2,TGTGCCAGCAGCACTGGACTAGCGGGAGGGGAAGAGACCCAGTACTTC,CASSTGLAGGEETQYF
TRBD1,TRBJ1-6,NA,TRBV6-1,TGTGCCAGCAGTCATAAACCCGGGACAGGGCGCGCACCCCTCCACTTT,CASSHKPGTGRAPLHF
NA,TRBJ2-7,NA,TRBV11-2,TGTGCCAGCAGCTTATTCTCTAGCAGCTACTACGAGCAGTACTTC,CASSLFSSSYYEQYF
TRBD2,TRBJ2-1,NA,TRBV7-9,TGTGCCAGCAGCTTAGCCGGACTAGCGGGAGGGCCACATGAGCAGTTCTTC,CASSLAGLAGGPHEQFF
NA,TRBJ2-5,NA,TRBV7-6,TGTGCCAGCAGCTCTTTAATTACCCCACAAGAGACCCAGTACTTC,CASSSLITPQETQYF